This TCR beta chain appears in the sequencing data of a study of regulatory T cells in long-lasting Graves disease. Researchers made TCR beta libraries by using iRepertoire HTBI primers and running Arm-PCR on CDR3 regions. TCRdb ran MiXCR on the multiplex PCR reads and lists one entry per CDR3 protein. The top ten hold approximately 9% of the sample, which has around 500,000 distinct CDR3 sequences, around 12% seen once. Unmatched junction bases numbered 2, after V lost 0 bases and J lost 4 bases. The germline CDR1 and CDR2 sequences are SGHRS and YFSETQ. This CDR3 is 14 amino acids long. Findings and caveats of the study: Persistent disease preferred TRBV28, TRBJ1-2 and TRBJ2-5; new disease, TRBV20-1 and TRBJ2-1. Whereas 1,000 or so public clonotypes were shared by new patients, persistent patients shared more, at 2,500 to 3,000.

This clonotype occurred many times. Its antigen remains unidentified. The time point here: newly diagnosed GD, antithyroid drugs for less than 3 months. Isolated PBMC RNA provided the starting material for the TCR library. The peripheral blood volume drawn was roughly 8.7 milliliters, and it was collected into EDTA tubes. These data are also associated with another study on T cells in Graves' hyperthyroidism and ophthalmopathy.

Specimen: peripheral blood mononuclear cells (PBMCs), collected at new diagnosis, from a patient treated with antithyroid drugs. The V and J genes are TRBV5-1 and TRBJ2-7, with 9 positions matching TRBD2. This TCR came from a woman in her 30s with Graves disease. DNA of the CDR3: TGCGCCAGCAGCTTGGGGACTAGCGAATACGAGCAGTACTTC. It yields the protein CASSLGTSEYEQYF.